The rows below give T cell receptor beta chains drawn from one sample of a study of STAT5B mutations in CD4+ large granular lymphocyte leukemia. Using immunoSEQ multiplex PCR, the repertoire was profiled, and TCRdb retains in-frame clones only, with some absent. The sample shows some 30,000 clones, just under 80% of them seen only once. Sequences were obtained from CD4+ T cells from blood buffy coats. These receptor sequences come from a human donor in good health. Each CDR3 is given with its conserved first and last residue. A D gene is named only where the DNA matches it firmly. Clone sizes are given selectively: once, few, many, or a class where the clone is expanded.

CDR3 protein	CDR3 DNA	V gene	clone size	D gene	J gene
CAWRWVRFHSGNTIYF	TGTGCCTGGAGGTGGGTGAGGTTCCACTCTGGAAACACCATATATTTT	TRBV30	NA	NA	TRBJ1-3
CASSESDRPGELF	TGCGCCAGCAGTGAGTCGGACCGCCCGGGGGAGCTCTTC	TRBV10-2	NA	NA	TRBJ2-1
CASSLREWGLSNQPQHF	TGTGCCAGCAGTCTCCGGGAGTGGGGTCTAAGCAATCAGCCCCAGCATTTT	TRBV28	NA	NA	TRBJ1-5
CASSLQPLNYGYTF	TGTGCCAGCAGTTTACAGCCGCTAAACTATGGCTACACCTTC	TRBV27	NA	NA	TRBJ1-2
CASLLRAGGWSPLHF	TGTGCCAGCCTTCTTCGTGCGGGAGGATGGTCACCCCTCCACTTT	TRBV5-6	NA	NA	TRBJ1-6
CASSIGQGRETQYF	TGTGCCAGCAGCATCGGACAGGGAAGGGAGACCCAGTACTTC	TRBV7-2	NA	TRBD1	TRBJ2-5
CAARFGEVEAFF	TGTGCCGCCCGATTCGGGGAGGTTGAAGCTTTCTTT	TRBV6-1	NA	NA	TRBJ1-1
CSVEAPSGEQFF	TGCAGCGTTGAAGCCCCCAGTGGTGAGCAGTTCTTC	TRBV29-1	NA	NA	TRBJ2-1
CASSDWAVLDNEQFF	TGTGCCAGTAGTGATTGGGCCGTACTCGACAATGAGCAGTTCTTC	TRBV19	NA	NA	TRBJ2-1
CASSTGLETTNEKLFF	TGTGCCAGTTCCACAGGGCTGGAGACAACTAATGAAAAACTGTTTTTT	TRBV19	NA	NA	TRBJ1-4
CASSTRPWTGGFPTGELFF	TGCGCCAGCAGCACGAGGCCGTGGACAGGGGGTTTTCCCACCGGGGAGCTGTTTTTT	TRBV5-1	NA	TRBD1	TRBJ2-2
CASSQTASGDNNEQFF	TGCGCCAGCAGCCAAACCGCTAGCGGAGACAACAATGAGCAGTTCTTC	TRBV4-3	NA	TRBD2	TRBJ2-1
CATSPSGEQFF	TGTGCCACCTCCCCATCTGGTGAGCAGTTCTTC	TRBV7-9	few	NA	TRBJ2-1
CASSPGTGLGYTF	TGTGCCAGCAGTCCCGGGACAGGGTTAGGCTACACCTTC	TRBV2	few	TRBD1	TRBJ1-2
CASMVPGVNTEAFF	TGTGCCAGCATGGTTCCGGGAGTGAACACTGAAGCTTTCTTT	TRBV6-5	few	NA	TRBJ1-1
CASSFRGADEKLFF	TGTGCCAGCAGCTTTCGGGGGGCTGATGAAAAACTGTTTTTT	TRBV7-2	NA	NA	TRBJ1-4
CASGRTGTGELNTEAFF	TGTGCTAGTGGCCGAACCGGGACAGGGGAGCTCAACACTGAAGCTTTCTTT	TRBV12-5	NA	TRBD1	TRBJ1-1